These T cell receptor beta chains were read from a single sample in a study of technical replicates of blood from a handful of donors. TCRdb's copy holds only in-frame clones and misses some; the assay was immunoSEQ multiplex PCR. The sample yields tens of thousands of clones, approximately 93% seen once. Sequences were obtained from T cells isolated from PBMCs. The receptors were sampled from a human donor in good health. Both conserved end residues are part of each CDR3. The order of the fields is CDR3 length, V gene, CDR3 protein.

>15|TRBV28
CASSPTGTGPQPQHF
>17|TRBV14
CASSPNDRVWGTGELFF
>11|TRBV7-9
CASGADYEQYF
>15|TRBV5-4
CASSLQQGSVNIQYF
>13|TRBV29-1
CSVGTSYYNEQFF
>17|TRBV4-1
CASSQVGLAGFGHEQFF
>13|TRBV6-5
CASRYTGAETQYF
>15|TRBV7-9
CASSPTRDSNYEQYF
>18|TRBV5-5
CASSPVPGQSTTSSPLHF
>15|TRBV9
CASSPGTAGAYEQYF
>17|TRBV13
CASRSLRSGQTNSPLHF
>14|TRBV6-6
CASSDDRGNTEAFF
>14|TRBV6-6
CASSYRRSTDTQYF
>14|TRBV7-3
CASRSGFGSGELFF
>14|TRBV21-1
CASSHYTIRTEAFF
>12|TRBV5-5
CASSPQRGAQFF
>15|TRBV10-1
CASSESQGDTGELFF
>15|TRBV9
CASSASGGIHYEQYF
>16|TRBV27
CASSAPGLAGARSQYF
>12|TRBV19
CASSGTGDGYTF
>16|TRBV25-1
CASSESPGRSTDTQYF
>16|TRBV7-9
CASSLASTGPGNTIYF